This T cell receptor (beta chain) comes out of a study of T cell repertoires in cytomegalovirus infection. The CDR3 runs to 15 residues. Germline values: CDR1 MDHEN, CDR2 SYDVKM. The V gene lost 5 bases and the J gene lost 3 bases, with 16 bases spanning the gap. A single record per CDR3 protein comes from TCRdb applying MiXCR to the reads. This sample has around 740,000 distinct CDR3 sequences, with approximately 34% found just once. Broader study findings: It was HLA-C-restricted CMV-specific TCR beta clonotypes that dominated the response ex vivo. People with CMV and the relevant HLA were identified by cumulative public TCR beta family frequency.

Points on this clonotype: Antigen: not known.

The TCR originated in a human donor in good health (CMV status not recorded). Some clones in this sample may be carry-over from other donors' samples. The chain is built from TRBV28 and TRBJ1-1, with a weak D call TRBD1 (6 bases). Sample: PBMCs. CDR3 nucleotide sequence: TGTGCCAGCAGTGCGTACCTGGGGGGGCACACTGAAGCTTTCTTT. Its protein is CASSAYLGGHTEAFF.